The 13 T cell receptor beta chains given below trace back to one sample, sequenced in a study of regulatory T cells. Whole-study findings and limits: Hydrophobic residues at CDR3 positions 6 and 7 were enriched in conventional CD4+ T cells of CD3G-deficient patients.

The primer mix had 52 TRBV and 13 TRBJ primers. Clones were read by immunoSEQ multiplex PCR, and TCRdb kept only the in-frame ones, dropping some. This sample carries over 25,000 clones, less than 95% of them seen once, and the ten largest clones take under 2%. These receptors' antigens are unknown. Material for sequencing was conventional CD4+ T cells sorted from blood. These TCRs come from a person aged 18-30 years with CD3G deficiency.

V gene TRBV6-1 combines with J gene TRBJ1-5, with 7 bases fitting TRBD1. Germline lookup yields CDR1 MNHNS and CDR2 SASEGT. The CDR3 sequence is 15 residues long. The trim removed 7 bases at V and 4 bases at J, leaving 10 bases unmatched. The CDR3, as DNA: TGTGCCAGCACCCTAAGGGGGCACGGGAATCAGCCCCAGCATTTT. This translates into CASTLRGHGNQPQHF.

The chain is built from TRBV7-2 and TRBJ2-7; D is possibly TRBD1 (6 bases). The CDR3 is 15 residues long. The germline gives CDR1 SGHTA, CDR2 FQGNSA. Between the trimmed V and J ends, which lost 1 base and 6 bases, there was a span of 16 bases. CDR3 bases: TGTGCCAGCAGCTTAGGGGGGCAGGGTCGGCTCGAGCAGTACTTC. Protein sequence: CASSLGGQGRLEQYF.

The chain employs TRBV12-5 and TRBJ1-3, with TRBD1 as a possible D gene (6 bases). The V gene's germline CDR1 is LGHNT and CDR2 FRNRAP. Trimming cost V 2 bases and J 10 bases, with 24 bases left between them. This CDR3 has 17 amino acids. The CDR3 loop is CASGLRALGGARTTIYF. The CDR3 region has the DNA TGTGCTAGTGGTTTGAGAGCACTAGGGGGGGCAAGGACGACCATATATTTT. Combining the CDR3 with reference TRBV12-5 and TRBJ1-3 gives the whole variable domain DARVTQTPRHKVTEMGQEVTMRCQPILGHNTVFWYRQTMMQGLELLAYFRNRAPLDDSGMPKDRFSAEMPDATLATLKIQPSEPRDSAVYFCASGLRALGGARTTIYFGEGSWLTVV.

The chain uses TRBV19 and TRBJ2-1; 7 nucleotides match TRBD2. Trimming cost V 1 base and J 7 bases; bases outside gene matches: 10. CDR1 is LNHDA and CDR2 is SQIVND in the germline V gene (reference sequence). This CDR3 has 16 residues. The CDR3 DNA is TGTGCCAGTAGTATAGGACCTAGCGGCTTAGGGAATGAGCAGTTCTTC. Its translation: CASSIGPSGLGNEQFF.

For the CDR3, the DNA is TGTGCCAGCAGCACAGATACGCAGTATTTT. It encodes CASSTDTQYF. V usage is TRBV25-1 and J usage is TRBJ2-3; D uncertain. The CDR3 has 10 amino acids. The V end was cut by 6 bases, the J end by 2 bases, with 0 bases between. Germline CDR1 is MGHDK and CDR2 is SYGVNS.

V and J are TRBV5-1 and TRBJ2-1; 7 nucleotides agree with TRBD2. The V gene end was trimmed by 4 bases and the J gene end by 3 bases; junction bases not matched to a gene: 4. Germline values: CDR1 SGHRS, CDR2 YFSETQ. The CDR3 runs 14 residues. The CDR3 DNA is TGCGCCAGCAGCACCGGACTAGTCTACAATGAGCAGTTCTTC. Protein sequence: CASSTGLVYNEQFF. Based on the CDR3 plus reference TRBV5-1 and TRBJ2-1, the full variable domain is KAGVTQTPRYLIKTRGQQVTLSCSPISGHRSVSWYQQTPGQGLQFLFEYFSETQRNKGNFPGRFSGRQFSNSRSEMNVSTLELGDSALYLCASSTGLVYNEQFFGPGTRLTVL.

This chain uses TRBV4-1 with TRBJ1-2; D gene uncertain. The CDR3 covers 12 residues. The V end lost 4 bases, the J end lost 8 bases, and 11 bases lay between the germline ends. Per the germline V gene, CDR1 is MGHRA and CDR2 is YSYEKL. The CDR3 DNA is TGCGCCAGCAGCCCCGTCTTGGGGGGCTACACCTTC. Its protein is CASSPVLGGYTF.

The gene calls are TRBV2 and TRBJ1-3; D is ambiguous. The CDR3 consists of 18 residues. Germline V gives CDR1 SNHLY, CDR2 FYNNEI. V shed 2 bases and J shed 4 bases, with 21 bases lying between them. In DNA, the CDR3 is TGTGCCAGCAGTGAAAGTGGTCAGGACTCCTATACAGGAAACACCATATATTTT. Translation: CASSESGQDSYTGNTIYF.

The CDR3, as DNA: TGTGCCAGCAGTCCTTTGGACAGGACCGAGCAGTACTTC. This encodes CASSPLDRTEQYF. This chain joins TRBV28 and TRBJ2-7; 7 positions agree with TRBD1. The CDR3 consists of 13 residues. V was pared by 5 bases and J by 6 bases, with 7 bases of the junction left unmatched. CDR1 and CDR2 from the germline V gene are MDHEN and SYDVKM.

The rearrangement uses TRBV6-5 and TRBJ2-7; 7 bases agree with TRBD2. Germline V CDR1 and CDR2: MNHEY, SVGAGI. This CDR3 contains 14 residues. With 5 bases clipped from V and 3 bases from J, the junction kept 7 bases outside the gene matches. CDR3 sequence reads: CASSLVGGGYEQYF. The CDR3 bases are TGTGCCAGCAGTCTCGTGGGGGGGGGCTACGAGCAGTACTTC.

V and J are TRBV2 and TRBJ2-7, with 11 bases aligning to TRBD2. The CDR3 covers 15 residues. The V gene end was trimmed by 1 base and the J gene end by 4 bases; junction bases not matched to a gene: 3. The germline V gene has CDR1 SNHLY and CDR2 FYNNEI. DNA of the CDR3: TGTGCCAGCAGTGAAGGGGGGACTAGCGGTTACGAGCAGTACGTC. Its protein product is CASSEGGTSGYEQYV.

The count of this clone is one. The rearrangement uses TRBV5-1 and TRBJ1-2, with 8 bases identical to TRBD1. CDR1 is SGHRS and CDR2 is YFSETQ in the germline V gene. The CDR3 length is 13 residues. The junction had 2 bases not matched to a gene; V was cut back by 4 bases and J by 3 bases. CDR3 sequence: CASSKQGDYGYTF. The CDR3 region has the DNA TGCGCCAGCAGCAAACAGGGGGACTATGGCTACACCTTC.

The V call is TRBV28, the J call TRBJ1-1, with D possibly being TRBD1 (5 bases). V shed 3 bases and J shed 3 bases, with 17 bases lying between them. CDR3 size: 16 residues. Germline lookup yields CDR1 MDHEN and CDR2 SYDVKM. CDR3 coding DNA: TGTGCCAGCAGTTTTGGCGGGAGGGGAGGGGACACTGAAGCTTTCTTT. Its translation: CASSFGGRGGDTEAFF.